A selection of T cell receptor beta chains follows, all from one sample in a study of blood T cell repertoires in COVID-19. The data were produced by immunoSEQ multiplex PCR, yet TCRdb's version contains in-frame clones alone and is incomplete. The sample consists of about 90,000 clones, about 91% of them appearing once. Sample: peripheral blood. The receptors were gathered from a human donor with active COVID-19. The donor label of this sample is uncertain. Each CDR3 is given with its conserved first and last residue. The order of the fields is J gene, V gene, CDR3 protein.

>TRBJ1-1|TRBV6-5
CASIRTVLNTEAFF
>TRBJ1-2|TRBV10-3
CAISGRGIDYGYTF
>TRBJ2-1|TRBV13
CASSLEEVGGHEQFF
>TRBJ2-6|TRBV6-5
CASTRTVSGANVLTF
>TRBJ2-1|TRBV4-2
CASSQDTGEKRGIHFRRRDEQFF
>TRBJ2-7|TRBV7-9
CASSLSRGGELYEQYF
>TRBJ1-5|TRBV9
CASSVDGQAQPQHF
>TRBJ1-2|TRBV2
CAEGTGTNYGYTF
>TRBJ2-3|TRBV10-3
CAISPGLATDTQYF
>TRBJ2-5|TRBV27
CASSLTGGKETQYF
>TRBJ2-5|TRBV24-1
CATSDSPLSGVQETQYF
>TRBJ1-1|TRBV25-1
CASSEASGWVNTEAFF
>TRBJ1-2|TRBV5-1
CASSSTGTLYGHTF
>TRBJ1-1|TRBV6-5
CASTRGGNTEAFF
>TRBJ2-3|TRBV7-3
CASSLTPGDRVTQYF
>TRBJ1-1|TRBV10-1
CASSEGDREMNTEAFF
>TRBJ2-3|TRBV6-2/TRBV6-3
CASSYMTSGRFTDTQYF
>TRBJ2-7|TRBV6-5
CASSSDTKQYF
>TRBJ1-5|TRBV4-1
CASSQDQAQGVLQPQHF
>TRBJ2-1|TRBV5-8
CASSTLAGGANNEQFF
>TRBJ2-3|TRBV6-2/TRBV6-3
CASSFLMGGGDSTDTQYF
>TRBJ2-7|TRBV6-6
CASSRTGAEQYF
>TRBJ2-5|TRBV7-9
CASRGIGGASDQETQYF
>TRBJ1-2|TRBV6-5
CASSQDRGFDYGYTF
>TRBJ1-4|TRBV5-1
CASSTVGATNEKLFF
>TRBJ2-5|TRBV12-3/TRBV12-4
CASSPWGVTQYF
>TRBJ2-7|TRBV12-3/TRBV12-4
CASSSSSYEQYF
>TRBJ1-2|TRBV27
CASKLGQGTNYGYTF
>TRBJ1-2|TRBV4-1
CASSQDRRQGRDYGYTF
>TRBJ2-5|TRBV10-3
CAISEGDRGKETQYF
>TRBJ2-1|TRBV2
CASRYRGGLINEQFF
>TRBJ1-3|TRBV6-5
CASSLGTGRGNTIYF
>TRBJ2-3|TRBV6-2/TRBV6-3
CASSSRRGTTDTQYF
>TRBJ1-1|TRBV18
CASSQEAMNTEAFF
>TRBJ2-7|TRBV16
CASSPPTASSYEQYF
>TRBJ2-1|TRBV14
CASSYGTGDNEQFF
>TRBJ1-1|TRBV5-5
CASSPQPGRDTEAFF
>TRBJ2-7|TRBV5-4
CASSLGQGAYEQYF
>TRBJ1-1|TRBV5-1
CASSLSTAGGTEAFF
>TRBJ1-5|TRBV6-6
CASSGTGFGQPQHF
>TRBJ1-2|TRBV9
CASSVEAGGAYGYTF
>TRBJ2-7|TRBV27
CASSLWADYEQYF